This T cell receptor (beta chain) was recorded in a study of CD8 T cells in ankylosing spondylitis. General study results and limits: A TCR beta motif of about eight highly homologous variants seemed to mark ankylosing spondylitis blood.

At least ten counts were recorded for this clonotype. Antigen: not known. The CDR3 spans 15 residues. Germline-derived CDR1 and CDR2 are SGHTA and FQGTGA. The V gene end was trimmed by 4 bases and the J gene end by 0 bases; junction bases not matched to a gene: 3. A single record per CDR3 protein comes from TCRdb applying MiXCR to the 5' RACE reads. The table includes fewer than 400,000 distinct CDR3 sequences, roughly 8% detected once. The chain couples TRBV7-3 to TRBJ1-5; the match to TRBD1 covers 7 bases. The receptor was isolated from a male donor with ankylosing spondylitis. Sequenced sample: blood, either unsorted or a sorted T cell fraction (not recorded which). The CDR3 coding sequence is TGTGCCAGCAGCTCGACAGGGCTTAGCAATCAGCCCCAGCATTTT. The encoded protein is CASSSTGLSNQPQHF.